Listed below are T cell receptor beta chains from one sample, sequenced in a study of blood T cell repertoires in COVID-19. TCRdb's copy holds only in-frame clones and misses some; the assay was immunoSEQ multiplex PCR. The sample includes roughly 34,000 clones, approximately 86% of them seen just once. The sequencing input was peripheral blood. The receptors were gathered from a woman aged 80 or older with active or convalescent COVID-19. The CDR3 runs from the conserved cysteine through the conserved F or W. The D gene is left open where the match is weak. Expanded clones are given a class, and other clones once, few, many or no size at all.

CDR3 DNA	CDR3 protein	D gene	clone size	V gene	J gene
TGTGCCAGTAGCCTAGGACACATCTACGAGCAGTACTTC	CASSLGHIYEQYF	.	.	TRBV19	TRBJ2-7
TGCGCCAGCAGCTTGTTCAGGGGCAACACTGAAGCTTTCTTT	CASSLFRGNTEAFF	.	.	TRBV5-1	TRBJ1-1
TGTGCCAGCAGCCAACTAGCGGGGTCCTACAATGAGCAGTTCTTC	CASSQLAGSYNEQFF	TRBD2	.	TRBV7-3	TRBJ2-1
TGTGCCAGCAGCTTGGCCGGACAGGGGCATCAGCCCCAGCATTTT	CASSLAGQGHQPQHF	TRBD1	.	TRBV5-8	TRBJ1-5
TGTGCCAGCAGCCGCCCCACGGGAAGGGGGCGGATCGAGACCCAGTACTTC	CASSRPTGRGRIETQYF	TRBD1	.	TRBV7-8	TRBJ2-5
TGTGCCATCCCCCTCAGGGGATCCTACACCTTC	CAIPLRGSYTF	.	.	TRBV6-5	TRBJ1-2
TGTGCCAGCAGCGTGGACAGATCTGGCGAAGCTTTCTTT	CASSVDRSGEAFF	.	.	TRBV5-4	TRBJ1-1
TGTGCCAGCAGCTTCGCGGACAGTAGCAATCAGCCCCAGCATTTT	CASSFADSSNQPQHF	.	once	TRBV5-5	TRBJ1-5
TGTGCCAGTAGTCTGCGGACAGCTTCTAACTATGGCTACACCTTC	CASSLRTASNYGYTF	.	.	TRBV19	TRBJ1-2
TGTGCCAGCAGCCCACCGGTCCGCGGGGGGGCCTTCCAAGAGACCCAGTACTTC	CASSPPVRGGAFQETQYF	TRBD2	.	TRBV3-1/TRBV3-2	TRBJ2-5
TGTGCCAGCAGTTTTAGGGGTTCGGGGGGTTACACCTTC	CASSFRGSGGYTF	.	.	TRBV28	TRBJ1-2
TGCGCCAGCAGCCACACAGGGACGTTTGCGAACACCGGGGAGCTGTTTTTT	CASSHTGTFANTGELFF	.	.	TRBV4-1	TRBJ2-2
TGTGCCAGCAGCTTAGGGCCGGTAGAGACACCCTACGAGCAGTACTTC	CASSLGPVETPYEQYF	.	.	TRBV7-6	TRBJ2-7
TGTGCCATCAGTGAGCCTTCCGGGGAGCTGTTTTTT	CAISEPSGELFF	.	.	TRBV10-3	TRBJ2-2
TGTGCCAGCCGATCGACAGACTATAATTCACCCCTCCACTTT	CASRSTDYNSPLHF	.	.	TRBV6-5	TRBJ1-6
TGTGCCAGCAGCAGACAGGGTTCAACGAACACTGAAGCTTTCTTT	CASSRQGSTNTEAFF	TRBD1	.	TRBV2	TRBJ1-1
TGTGCCAGCAAATCTCAGGGGGCGCTTAATTCACCCCTCCACTTT	CASKSQGALNSPLHF	TRBD1	.	TRBV7-2	TRBJ1-6
TGTGCCAGCAGCCCGGGTGGAAACACCATATATTTT	CASSPGGNTIYF	.	.	TRBV11-2	TRBJ1-3
TGTGCCAGCTCACCCAACATAGCGGGGGGCCACGAGCAGTACTTC	CASSPNIAGGHEQYF	TRBD2	.	TRBV18	TRBJ2-7
TGTGCCAGCAGCCAAGATCCCAGTTTCGGGGAAAAACTGTTTTTT	CASSQDPSFGEKLFF	.	.	TRBV3-1/TRBV3-2	TRBJ1-4
TGTGCCAGCTCACTTAACAGGGCTGGCTACACCTTC	CASSLNRAGYTF	.	.	TRBV18	TRBJ1-2
TGTGCCAGTACCATGCACGAACCAGGGAATGAAAAACTGTTTTTT	CASTMHEPGNEKLFF	.	.	TRBV19	TRBJ1-4
TGCGCCAGCAGCGGGGGACAGTTGGCCGAAGGCACCATATATTTT	CASSGGQLAEGTIYF	TRBD1	.	TRBV5-1	TRBJ1-3
TGCGCCAGCAGCTTGGATAGCATTTCTGGGGCCAACGTCCTGACTTTC	CASSLDSISGANVLTF	.	once	TRBV5-1	TRBJ2-6
TGTGCCTGGACACAGGGTAGCGTTTCCCACGAGCAGTACTTC	CAWTQGSVSHEQYF	.	.	TRBV30	TRBJ2-7
TGCGCCAGCAGTGATAATAGTGGGGGCGCGAATAATTCACCCCTCCACTTT	CASSDNSGGANNSPLHF	.	.	TRBV10-2	TRBJ1-6
TGTGCCAGCAGCTGGACAGGGGGCCCTAATGAAAAACTGTTTTTT	CASSWTGGPNEKLFF	TRBD1	.	TRBV2	TRBJ1-4
TGTGCCAGCAGCCATCGACAGGGCAATTGGGGCTACACCTTC	CASSHRQGNWGYTF	TRBD1	.	TRBV3-1/TRBV3-2	TRBJ1-2
TGTGCCAGCAGCTCCCAGACAGGGAGTAACTATGGCTACACCTTC	CASSSQTGSNYGYTF	TRBD1	.	TRBV7-3	TRBJ1-2
TGTGCCAGCACACAGGGACTAGCGGGGGGCGACAATGAGCAGTTCTTC	CASTQGLAGGDNEQFF	TRBD2	.	TRBV2	TRBJ2-1
TGTGCCAGCAGACCTCCTACAGAACGGGACAGGTCTGAGCAGTTCTTC	CASRPPTERDRSEQFF	TRBD1	.	TRBV6-2/TRBV6-3	TRBJ2-1
TGCAGCGTTACGGGACAGTACAATGAGCAGTTCTTC	CSVTGQYNEQFF	TRBD1	few	TRBV29-1	TRBJ2-1
TGTGCCAGCAGCTTAAGTTCGGGAGGGACACCGAACACCGGGGAGCTGTTTTTT	CASSLSSGGTPNTGELFF	TRBD2	.	TRBV7-3	TRBJ2-2
TGCGCCAGCAGCGACACAGGGGGCTCGATCAATGAGCAGTTCTTC	CASSDTGGSINEQFF	TRBD1	.	TRBV5-1	TRBJ2-1
TGCGCCAGCGGAAGGGTGAGGGCCATTAATGAAAAACTGTTTTTT	CASGRVRAINEKLFF	.	.	TRBV4-1	TRBJ1-4
TGCAGTGCTAGTATCCTAGTTCTCTACGAGCAGTACTTC	CSASILVLYEQYF	.	.	TRBV20-1	TRBJ2-7
TGTGCCAGCAGCCATGCGCAGGGTCTGAACACTGAAGCTTTCTTT	CASSHAQGLNTEAFF	.	.	TRBV14	TRBJ1-1
TGTGCCAGCAGCCTATTAGGAGGGAGTTCTAACTATGGCTACACCTTC	CASSLLGGSSNYGYTF	.	.	TRBV4-2	TRBJ1-2
TGTGCCAGCAGCAAAGGGGATAGCGGGGTCTCCTACAATGAGCAGTTCTTC	CASSKGDSGVSYNEQFF	.	.	TRBV21-1	TRBJ2-1